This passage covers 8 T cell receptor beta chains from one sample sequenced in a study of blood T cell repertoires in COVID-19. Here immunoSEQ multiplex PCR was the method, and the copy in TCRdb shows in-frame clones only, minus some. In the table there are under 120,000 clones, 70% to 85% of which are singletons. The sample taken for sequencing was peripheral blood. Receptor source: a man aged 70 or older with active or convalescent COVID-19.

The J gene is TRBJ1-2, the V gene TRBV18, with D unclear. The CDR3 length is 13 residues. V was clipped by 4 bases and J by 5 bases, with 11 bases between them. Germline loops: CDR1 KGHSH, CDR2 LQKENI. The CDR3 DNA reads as TGTGCCAGCTCACAAGACGGGAAGTATGGCTACACCTTC. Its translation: CASSQDGKYGYTF.

CDR3 bases: TGTGCCACCCGGCTGACAGGGGCCGGGGAGCTGTTTTTT. This translates into CATRLTGAGELFF. The rearrangement uses TRBV6-5 and TRBJ2-2; 8 bases are shared with TRBD1. The CDR3 is 13 amino acids. V lost 10 bases, J lost 6 bases, and 7 bases stayed unmatched. CDR1 and CDR2 from the germline V gene are MNHEY and SVGAGI.

CDR3 sequence (DNA): TGTGCCAGCTCACCACCGGGCAGACAATATGAAGCTTTCTTT. This codes for CASSPPGRQYEAFF. The J gene is TRBJ1-1, the V gene TRBV18, with D uncertain. The germline V and J ends were trimmed by 0 bases and 7 bases, with 12 bases remaining between them. Germline loops: CDR1 KGHSH, CDR2 LQKENI. The CDR3 length is 14 residues.

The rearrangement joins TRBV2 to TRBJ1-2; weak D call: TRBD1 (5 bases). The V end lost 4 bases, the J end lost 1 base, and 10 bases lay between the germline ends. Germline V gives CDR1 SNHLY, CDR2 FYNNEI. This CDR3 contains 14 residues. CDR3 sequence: CASSGTSSNYGYTF. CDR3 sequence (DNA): TGTGCCAGCAGTGGGACATCGAGTAACTATGGCTACACCTTC.

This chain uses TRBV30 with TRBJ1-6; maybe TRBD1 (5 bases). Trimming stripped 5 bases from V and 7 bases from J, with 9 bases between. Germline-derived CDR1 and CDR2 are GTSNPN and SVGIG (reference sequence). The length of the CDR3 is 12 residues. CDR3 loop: CAWDSNNSPLHF. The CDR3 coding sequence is TGTGCCTGGGACAGTAACAATTCACCCCTCCACTTT.

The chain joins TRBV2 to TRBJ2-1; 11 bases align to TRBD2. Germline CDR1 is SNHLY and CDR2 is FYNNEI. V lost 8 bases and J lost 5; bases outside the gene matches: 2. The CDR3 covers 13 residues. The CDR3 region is CASVLAGDNEQFF. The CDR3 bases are TGTGCCAGCGTACTAGCGGGGGACAATGAGCAGTTCTTC. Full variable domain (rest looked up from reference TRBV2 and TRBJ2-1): EPEVTQTPSHQVTQMGQEVILRCVPISNHLYFYWYRQILGQKVEFLVSFYNNEISEKSEIFDDQFSVERPDGSNFTLKIRSTKLEDSAMYFCASVLAGDNEQFFGPGTRLTVL.

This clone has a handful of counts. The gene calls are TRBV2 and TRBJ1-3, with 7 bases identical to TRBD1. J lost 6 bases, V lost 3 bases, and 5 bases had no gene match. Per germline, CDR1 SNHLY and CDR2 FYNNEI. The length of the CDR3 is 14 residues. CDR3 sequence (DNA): TGTGCCAGCAGTGAGGGGACAGCTCAAAACACCATATATTTT. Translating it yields CASSEGTAQNTIYF.

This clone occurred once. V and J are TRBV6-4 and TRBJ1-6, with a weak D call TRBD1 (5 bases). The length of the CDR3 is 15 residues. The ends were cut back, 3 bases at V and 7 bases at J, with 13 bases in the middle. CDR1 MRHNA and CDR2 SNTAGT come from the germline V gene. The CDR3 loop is CASSENRGYNSPLHF. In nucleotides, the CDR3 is TGTGCCAGCAGTGAGAATCGGGGGTACAATTCACCCCTCCACTTT.